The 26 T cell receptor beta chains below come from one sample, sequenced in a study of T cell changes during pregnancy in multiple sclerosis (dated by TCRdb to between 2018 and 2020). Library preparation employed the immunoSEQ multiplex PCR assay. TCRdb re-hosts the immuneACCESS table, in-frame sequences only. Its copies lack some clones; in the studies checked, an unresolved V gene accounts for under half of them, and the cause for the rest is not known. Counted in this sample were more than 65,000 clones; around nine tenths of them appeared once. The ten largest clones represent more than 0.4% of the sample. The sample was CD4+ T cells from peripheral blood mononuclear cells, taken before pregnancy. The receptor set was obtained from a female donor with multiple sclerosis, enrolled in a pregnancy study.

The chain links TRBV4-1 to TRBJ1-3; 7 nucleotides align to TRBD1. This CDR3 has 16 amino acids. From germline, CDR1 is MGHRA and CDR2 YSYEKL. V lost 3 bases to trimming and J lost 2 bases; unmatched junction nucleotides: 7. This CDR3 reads CASSQPPQGAGNTIYF. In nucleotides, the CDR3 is TGCGCCAGCAGCCAGCCCCCGCAGGGGGCTGGAAACACCATATATTTT.

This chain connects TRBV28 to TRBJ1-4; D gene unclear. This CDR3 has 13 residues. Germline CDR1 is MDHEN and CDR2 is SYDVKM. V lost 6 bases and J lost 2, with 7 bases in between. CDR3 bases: TGTGCCAGCAGCATCAGGACTAATGAAAAACTGTTTTTT. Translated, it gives CASSIRTNEKLFF.

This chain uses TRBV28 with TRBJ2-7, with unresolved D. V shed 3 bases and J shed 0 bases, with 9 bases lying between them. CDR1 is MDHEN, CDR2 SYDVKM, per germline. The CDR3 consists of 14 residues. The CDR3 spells CASSFAGSSYEQYF. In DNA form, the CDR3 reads TGTGCCAGCAGTTTTGCAGGAAGCTCCTACGAGCAGTACTTC.

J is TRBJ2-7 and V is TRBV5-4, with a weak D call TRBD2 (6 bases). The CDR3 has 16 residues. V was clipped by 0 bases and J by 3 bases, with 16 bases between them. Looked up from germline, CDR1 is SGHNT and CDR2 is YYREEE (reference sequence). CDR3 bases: TGTGCCAGCAGCTTGGGGGGGGTCTCGCTCGGCTACGAGCAGTACTTC. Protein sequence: CASSLGGVSLGYEQYF.

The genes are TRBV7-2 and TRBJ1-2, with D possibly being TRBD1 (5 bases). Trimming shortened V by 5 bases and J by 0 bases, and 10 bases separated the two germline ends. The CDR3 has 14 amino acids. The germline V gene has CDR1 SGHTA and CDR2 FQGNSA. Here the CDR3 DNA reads TGTGCCAGCAGCCTCGACAGTTCTAACTATGGCTACACCTTC. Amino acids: CASSLDSSNYGYTF. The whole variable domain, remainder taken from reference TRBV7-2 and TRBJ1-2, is GAGVSQSPSNKVTEKGKDVELRCDPISGHTALYWYRQSLGQGLEFLIYFQGNSAPDKSGLPSDRFSAERTGGSVSTLTIQRTQQEDSAVYLCASSLDSSNYGYTFGSGTRLTVV.

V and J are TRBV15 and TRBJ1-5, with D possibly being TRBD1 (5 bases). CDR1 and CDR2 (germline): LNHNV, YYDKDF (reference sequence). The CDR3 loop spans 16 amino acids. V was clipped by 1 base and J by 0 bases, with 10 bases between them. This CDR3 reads CATSRALQDSNQPQHF. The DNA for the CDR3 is TGTGCCACCAGCAGAGCCCTACAGGATAGCAATCAGCCCCAGCATTTT.

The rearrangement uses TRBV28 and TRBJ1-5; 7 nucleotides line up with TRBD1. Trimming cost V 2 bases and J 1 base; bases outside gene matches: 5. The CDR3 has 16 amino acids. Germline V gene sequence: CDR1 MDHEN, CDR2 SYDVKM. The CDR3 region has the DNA TGTGCCAGCAGTTTAAGACAGGGTAAGAGCAATCAGCCCCAGCATTTT. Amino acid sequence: CASSLRQGKSNQPQHF.

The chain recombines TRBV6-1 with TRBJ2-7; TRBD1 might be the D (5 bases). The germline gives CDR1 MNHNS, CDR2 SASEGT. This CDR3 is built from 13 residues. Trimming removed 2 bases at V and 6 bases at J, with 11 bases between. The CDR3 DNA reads TGTGCCAGCAGTGAACAGGGCCCGGGCGAGCAGTACTTC. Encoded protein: CASSEQGPGEQYF.

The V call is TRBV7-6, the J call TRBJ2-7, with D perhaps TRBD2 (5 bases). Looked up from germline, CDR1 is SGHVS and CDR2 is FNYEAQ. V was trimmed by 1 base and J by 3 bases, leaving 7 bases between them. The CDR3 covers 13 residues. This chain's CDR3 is CASSLGRGYEQYF. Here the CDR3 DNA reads TGTGCCAGCAGCTTAGGTCGGGGCTACGAGCAGTACTTC.

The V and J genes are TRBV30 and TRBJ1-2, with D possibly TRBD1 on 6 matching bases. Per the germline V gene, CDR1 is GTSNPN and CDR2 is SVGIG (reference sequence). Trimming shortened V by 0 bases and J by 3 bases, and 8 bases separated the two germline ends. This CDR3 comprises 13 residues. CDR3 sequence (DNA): TGTGCCTGGAGTGTGGGACAAGACTATGGCTACACCTTC. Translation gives CAWSVGQDYGYTF.

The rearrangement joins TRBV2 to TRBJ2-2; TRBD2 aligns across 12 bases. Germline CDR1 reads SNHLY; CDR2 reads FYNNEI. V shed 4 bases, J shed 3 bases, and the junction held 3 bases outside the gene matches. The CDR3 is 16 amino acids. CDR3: CASSALAGGDTGELFF. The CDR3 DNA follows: TGTGCCAGCAGTGCACTAGCGGGGGGTGACACCGGGGAGCTGTTTTTT. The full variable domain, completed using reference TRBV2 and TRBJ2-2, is EPEVTQTPSHQVTQMGQEVILRCVPISNHLYFYWYRQILGQKVEFLVSFYNNEISEKSEIFDDQFSVERPDGSNFTLKIRSTKLEDSAMYFCASSALAGGDTGELFFGEGSRLTVL.

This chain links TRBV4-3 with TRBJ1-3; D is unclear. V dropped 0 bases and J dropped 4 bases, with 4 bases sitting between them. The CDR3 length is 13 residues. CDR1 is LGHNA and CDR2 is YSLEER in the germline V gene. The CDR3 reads CASSQDLGNTIYF. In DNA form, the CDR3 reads TGCGCCAGCAGCCAAGATTTAGGAAACACCATATATTTT.

The CDR3 region is CASTYWASGKDEQYF. The DNA of the CDR3 is TGTGCCAGCACGTATTGGGCTAGCGGGAAGGACGAGCAGTACTTC. The chain has TRBV6-1 and TRBJ2-7; 9 positions agree with TRBD2. Germline values: CDR1 MNHNS, CDR2 SASEGT. Unmatched junction bases numbered 12, after V lost 7 bases and J lost 5 bases. The CDR3 spans 15 residues.

CDR3 DNA: TGTGCCAGCAGTGAAGGGACTAGGGGGAGCTCCTACAATGAGCAGTTCTTC. Protein sequence: CASSEGTRGSSYNEQFF. The gene calls are TRBV2 and TRBJ2-1; D is perhaps TRBD2 (7 bases). Germline assignment: CDR1 SNHLY and CDR2 FYNNEI. V lost 1 base, J lost 0 bases, and 13 bases lay in between. This CDR3 spans 17 amino acids.

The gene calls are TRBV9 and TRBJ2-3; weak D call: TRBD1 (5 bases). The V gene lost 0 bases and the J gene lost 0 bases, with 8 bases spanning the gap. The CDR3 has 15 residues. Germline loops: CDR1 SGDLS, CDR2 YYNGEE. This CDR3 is CASSVGTTSTDTQYF. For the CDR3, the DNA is TGTGCCAGCAGCGTAGGGACAACTAGCACAGATACGCAGTATTTT.

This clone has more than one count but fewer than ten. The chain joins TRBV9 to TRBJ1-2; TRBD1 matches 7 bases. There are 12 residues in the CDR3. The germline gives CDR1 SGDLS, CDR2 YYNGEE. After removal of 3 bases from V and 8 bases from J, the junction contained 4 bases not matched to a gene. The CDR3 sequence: CASSATGVGYTF. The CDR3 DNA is TGTGCCAGCAGCGCAACAGGGGTCGGCTACACCTTC.

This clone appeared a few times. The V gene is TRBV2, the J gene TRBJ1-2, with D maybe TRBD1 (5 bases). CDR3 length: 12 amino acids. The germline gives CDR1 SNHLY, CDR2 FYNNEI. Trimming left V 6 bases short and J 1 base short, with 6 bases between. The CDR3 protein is CASRGGNYGYTF. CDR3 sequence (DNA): TGTGCCAGCAGGGGGGGTAACTATGGCTACACCTTC. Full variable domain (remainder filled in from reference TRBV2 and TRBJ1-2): EPEVTQTPSHQVTQMGQEVILRCVPISNHLYFYWYRQILGQKVEFLVSFYNNEISEKSEIFDDQFSVERPDGSNFTLKIRSTKLEDSAMYFCASRGGNYGYTFGSGTRLTVV.

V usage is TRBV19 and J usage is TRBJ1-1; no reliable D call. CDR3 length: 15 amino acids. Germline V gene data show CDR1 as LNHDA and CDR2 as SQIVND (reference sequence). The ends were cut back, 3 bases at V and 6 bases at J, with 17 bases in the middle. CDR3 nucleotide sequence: TGTGCCAGTAGTATTCCCCGTACAGTGCACGCTGAAGCTTTCTTT. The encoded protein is CASSIPRTVHAEAFF.

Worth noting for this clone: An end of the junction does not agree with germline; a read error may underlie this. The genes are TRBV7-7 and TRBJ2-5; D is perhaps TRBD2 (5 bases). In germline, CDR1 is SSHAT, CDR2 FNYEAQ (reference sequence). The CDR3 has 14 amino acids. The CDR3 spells CASSPPERAETQYF. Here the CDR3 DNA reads TGTGCTAGCAGCCCCCCCGAGAGGGCAGAGACCCAGTACTTC.

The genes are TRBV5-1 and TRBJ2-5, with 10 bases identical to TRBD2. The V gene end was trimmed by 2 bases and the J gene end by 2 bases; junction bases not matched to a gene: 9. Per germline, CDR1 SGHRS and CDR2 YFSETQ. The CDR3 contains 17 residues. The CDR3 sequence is CASSLRPGTSVQETQYF. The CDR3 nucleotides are TGCGCCAGCAGCTTACGACCCGGGACTAGCGTACAAGAGACCCAGTACTTC.

The CDR3 region is CASSWTSGAKNIQYF. The CDR3 coding sequence is TGTGCCAGCAGTTGGACTAGCGGAGCCAAAAACATTCAGTACTTC. V is TRBV6-5 and J is TRBJ2-4, with 10 positions matching TRBD2. This CDR3 has 15 residues. Germline lookup yields CDR1 MNHEY and CDR2 SVGAGI. Trimming removed 4 bases from V and 0 bases from J; junction bases left unmatched: 0.

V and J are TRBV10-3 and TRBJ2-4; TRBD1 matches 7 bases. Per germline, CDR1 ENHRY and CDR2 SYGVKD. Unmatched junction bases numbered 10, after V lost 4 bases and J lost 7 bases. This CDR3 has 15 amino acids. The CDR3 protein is CAISGDSYPPNIQYF. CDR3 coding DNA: TGTGCCATCAGTGGGGACAGTTACCCTCCGAACATTCAGTACTTC.

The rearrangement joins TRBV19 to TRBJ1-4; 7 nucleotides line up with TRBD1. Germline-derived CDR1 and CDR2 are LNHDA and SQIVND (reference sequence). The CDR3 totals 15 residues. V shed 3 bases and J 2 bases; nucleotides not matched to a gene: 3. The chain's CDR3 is CASSMRGPTNEKLFF. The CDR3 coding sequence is TGTGCCAGTAGTATGAGGGGGCCGACTAATGAAAAACTGTTTTTT.

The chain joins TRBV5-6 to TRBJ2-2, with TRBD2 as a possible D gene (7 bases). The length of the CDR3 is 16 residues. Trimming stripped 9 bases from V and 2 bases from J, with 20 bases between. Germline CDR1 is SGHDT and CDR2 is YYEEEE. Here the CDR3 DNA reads TGTGCCACCGAGTCGTGGGGGGGCCCCAACACCGGGGAGCTGTTTTTT. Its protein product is CATESWGGPNTGELFF.

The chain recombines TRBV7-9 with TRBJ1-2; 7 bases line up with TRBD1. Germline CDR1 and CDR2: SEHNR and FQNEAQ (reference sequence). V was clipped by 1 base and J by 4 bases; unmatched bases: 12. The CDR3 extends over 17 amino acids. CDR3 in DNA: TGTGCCAGCAGCTTAGGTCTGCTCCGGGACAGTTCCTATGGCTACACCTTC. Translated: CASSLGLLRDSSYGYTF.

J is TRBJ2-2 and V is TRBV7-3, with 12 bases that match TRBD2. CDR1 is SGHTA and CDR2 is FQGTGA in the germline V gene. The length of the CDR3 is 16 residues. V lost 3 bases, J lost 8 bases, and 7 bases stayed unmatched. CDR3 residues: CASSLASGRAAGELFF. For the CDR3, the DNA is TGTGCCAGCAGCTTGGCTAGCGGGAGGGCCGCGGGGGAGCTGTTTTTT.